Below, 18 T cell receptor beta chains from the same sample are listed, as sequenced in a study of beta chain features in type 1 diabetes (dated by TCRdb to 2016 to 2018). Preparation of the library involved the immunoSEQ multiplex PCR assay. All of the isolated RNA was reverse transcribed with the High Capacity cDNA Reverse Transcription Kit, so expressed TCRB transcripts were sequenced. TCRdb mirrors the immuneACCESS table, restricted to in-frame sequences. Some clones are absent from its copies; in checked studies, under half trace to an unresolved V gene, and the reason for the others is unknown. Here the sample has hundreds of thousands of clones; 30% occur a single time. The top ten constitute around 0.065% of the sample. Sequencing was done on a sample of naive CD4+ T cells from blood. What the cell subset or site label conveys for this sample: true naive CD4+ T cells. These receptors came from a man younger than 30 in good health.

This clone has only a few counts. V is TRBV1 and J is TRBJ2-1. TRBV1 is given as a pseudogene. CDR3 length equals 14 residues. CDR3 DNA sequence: TGCACCAGCAGCCGTCGGGACGGTTCCAATGAGCAGTTCTTC. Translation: CTSSRRDGSNEQFF.

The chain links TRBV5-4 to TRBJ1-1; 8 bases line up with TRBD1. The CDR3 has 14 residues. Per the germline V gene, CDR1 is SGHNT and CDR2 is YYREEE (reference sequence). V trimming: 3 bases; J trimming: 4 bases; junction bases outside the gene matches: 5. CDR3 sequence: CASSSGQAPTEAFF. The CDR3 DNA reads TGTGCCAGCAGCTCGGGACAGGCTCCCACTGAAGCTTTCTTT.

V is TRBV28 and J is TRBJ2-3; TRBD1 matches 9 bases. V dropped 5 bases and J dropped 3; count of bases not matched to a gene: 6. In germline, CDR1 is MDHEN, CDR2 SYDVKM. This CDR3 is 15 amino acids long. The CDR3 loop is CASSARGQGTDTQYF. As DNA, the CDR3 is TGTGCCAGCAGTGCTCGGGGACAGGGTACAGATACGCAGTATTTT. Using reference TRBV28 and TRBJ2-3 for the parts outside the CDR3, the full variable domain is DVKVTQSSRYLVKRTGEKVFLECVQDMDHENMFWYRQDPGLGLRLIYFSYDVKMKEKGDIPEGYSVSREKKERFSLILESASTNQTSMYLCASSARGQGTDTQYFGPGTRLTVL.

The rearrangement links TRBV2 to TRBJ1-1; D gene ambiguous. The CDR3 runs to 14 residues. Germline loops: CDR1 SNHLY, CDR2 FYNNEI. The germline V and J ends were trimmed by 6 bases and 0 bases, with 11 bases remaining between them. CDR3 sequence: CASRDGPLNTEAFF. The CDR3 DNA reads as TGTGCCAGCAGGGATGGACCCTTGAACACTGAAGCTTTCTTT.

CDR3 amino acids: CSATGWGTGLLEQYF. CDR3 nucleotides: TGCAGCGCCACGGGATGGGGGACAGGGCTGTTGGAGCAGTACTTC. The chain couples TRBV29-1 to TRBJ2-7, with TRBD1 identical over 9 bases. The CDR3 runs to 15 residues. Germline V gene lookup returns CDR1 SQVTM and CDR2 ANQGSEA. J lost 7 bases, V lost 7 bases, and 17 bases had no gene match.

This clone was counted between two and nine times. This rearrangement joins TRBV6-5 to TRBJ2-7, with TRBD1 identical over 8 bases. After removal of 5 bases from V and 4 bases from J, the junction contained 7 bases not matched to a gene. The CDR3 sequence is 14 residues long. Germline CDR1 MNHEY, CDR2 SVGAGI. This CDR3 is CASSVQGDRYEQYF. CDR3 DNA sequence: TGTGCCAGCAGTGTACAGGGGGATCGGTACGAGCAGTACTTC.

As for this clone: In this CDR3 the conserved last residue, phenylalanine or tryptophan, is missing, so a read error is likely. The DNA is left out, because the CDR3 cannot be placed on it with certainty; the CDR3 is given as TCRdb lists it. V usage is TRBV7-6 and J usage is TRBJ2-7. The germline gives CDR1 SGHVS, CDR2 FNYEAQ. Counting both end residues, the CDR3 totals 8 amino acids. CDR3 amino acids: CASSLTGT.

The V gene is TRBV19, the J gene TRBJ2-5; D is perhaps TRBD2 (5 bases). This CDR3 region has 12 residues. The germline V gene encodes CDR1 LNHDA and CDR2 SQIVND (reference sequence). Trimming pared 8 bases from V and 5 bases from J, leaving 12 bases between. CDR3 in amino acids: CASGAGRETQYF. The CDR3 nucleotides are TGTGCCAGTGGTGCGGGCAGGGAGACCCAGTACTTC.

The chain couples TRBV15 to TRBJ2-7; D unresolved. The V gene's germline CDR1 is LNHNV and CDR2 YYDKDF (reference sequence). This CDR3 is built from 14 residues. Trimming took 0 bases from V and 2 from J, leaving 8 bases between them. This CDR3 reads CATSRDRRTYEQYF. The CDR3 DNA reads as TGTGCCACCAGCAGAGATAGGCGGACCTACGAGCAGTACTTC.

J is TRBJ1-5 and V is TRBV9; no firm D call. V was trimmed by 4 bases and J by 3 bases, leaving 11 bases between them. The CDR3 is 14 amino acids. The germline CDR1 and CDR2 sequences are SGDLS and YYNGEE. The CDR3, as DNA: TGTGCCAGCAGCTTCCGGGAGGCCAATCAGCCCCAGCATTTT. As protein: CASSFREANQPQHF.

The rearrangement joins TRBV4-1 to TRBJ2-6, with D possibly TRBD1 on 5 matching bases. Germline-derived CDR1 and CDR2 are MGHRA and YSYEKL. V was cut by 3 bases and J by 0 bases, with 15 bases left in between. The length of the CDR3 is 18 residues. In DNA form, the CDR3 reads TGCGCCAGCAGCCAGCAGACCAGGGCTAGCTCTGGGGCCAACGTCCTGACTTTC. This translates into CASSQQTRASSGANVLTF.

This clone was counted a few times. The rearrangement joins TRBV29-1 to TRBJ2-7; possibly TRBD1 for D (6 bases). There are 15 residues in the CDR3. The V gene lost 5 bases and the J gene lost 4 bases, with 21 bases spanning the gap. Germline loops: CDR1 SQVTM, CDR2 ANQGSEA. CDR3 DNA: TGCAGCGTTCAGCCCGCAAACGTAGGGGGTTACGAGCAGTACTTC. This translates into CSVQPANVGGYEQYF.

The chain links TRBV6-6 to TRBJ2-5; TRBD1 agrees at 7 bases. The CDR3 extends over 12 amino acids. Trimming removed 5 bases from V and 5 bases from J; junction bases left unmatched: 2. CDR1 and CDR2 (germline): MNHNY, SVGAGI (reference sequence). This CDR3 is CASSKGAETQYF. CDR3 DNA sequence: TGTGCCAGCAGTAAGGGGGCGGAGACCCAGTACTTC.

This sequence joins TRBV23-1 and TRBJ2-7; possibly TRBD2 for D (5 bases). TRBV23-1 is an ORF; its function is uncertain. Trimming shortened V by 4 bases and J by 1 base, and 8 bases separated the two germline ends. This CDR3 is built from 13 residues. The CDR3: CASSLPGSYEQYF. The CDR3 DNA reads TGCGCCAGCAGTCTTCCGGGATCCTACGAGCAGTACTTC.

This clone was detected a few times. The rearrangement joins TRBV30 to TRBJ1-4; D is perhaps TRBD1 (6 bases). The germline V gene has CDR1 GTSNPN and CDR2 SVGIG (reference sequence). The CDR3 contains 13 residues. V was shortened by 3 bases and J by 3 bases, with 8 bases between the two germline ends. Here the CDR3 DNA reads TGTGCCTGGAGACAGGGATCTAATGAAAAACTGTTTTTT. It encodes CAWRQGSNEKLFF.

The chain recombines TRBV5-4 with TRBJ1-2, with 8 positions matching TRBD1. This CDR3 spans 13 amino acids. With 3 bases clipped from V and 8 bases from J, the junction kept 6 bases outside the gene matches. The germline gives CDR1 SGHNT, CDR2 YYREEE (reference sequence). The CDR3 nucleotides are TGTGCCAGCAGCTACACTGACAGGGGCGGCTACACCTTC. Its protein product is CASSYTDRGGYTF.

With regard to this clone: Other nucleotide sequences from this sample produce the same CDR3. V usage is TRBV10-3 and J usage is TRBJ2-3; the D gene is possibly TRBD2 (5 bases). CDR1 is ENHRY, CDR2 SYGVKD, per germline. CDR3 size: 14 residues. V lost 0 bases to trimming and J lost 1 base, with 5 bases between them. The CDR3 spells CAISESSGTDTQYF. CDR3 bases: TGTGCCATCAGTGAGTCTAGCGGCACAGATACGCAGTATTTT.

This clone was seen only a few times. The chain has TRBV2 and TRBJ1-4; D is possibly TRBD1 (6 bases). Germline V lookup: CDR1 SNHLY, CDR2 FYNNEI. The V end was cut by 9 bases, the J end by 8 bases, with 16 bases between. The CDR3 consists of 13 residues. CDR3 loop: CARRAGEKEKLFF. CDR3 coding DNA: TGTGCCAGAAGGGCAGGGGAGAAGGAAAAACTGTTTTTT.